A selection of T cell receptor beta chains follows, all from one sample in a study of cytomegalovirus exposure and HLA in healthy donors. Profiled with immunoSEQ multiplex PCR; TCRdb holds only in-frame clones, not every one. The data show some 180,000 clones, with about four fifths seen just once and about 3% held by the top ten. Material: PBMCs. These TCRs come from a male donor in good health and CMV-seronegative. The CDR3 runs from the conserved cysteine through the conserved F or W. The D gene is left open where the match is weak. Size tells how often a clone was seen (once, few, many) or the class of an expanded clone, and some rows leave it out.

size: NA; V: TRBV28; J: TRBJ1-5; D: TRBD1; DNA: TGTGCCAGCAGTTACCGGACAGGGTTTGGGTTGCCCCAGCATTTT; CDR3: CASSYRTGFGLPQHF
size: NA; V: TRBV27; J: TRBJ1-1; D: NA; DNA: TGTGCCAGCAGTGAAACAGGGAGGGGTATGAACACTGAAGCTTTCTTT; CDR3: CASSETGRGMNTEAFF
size: NA; V: TRBV11-3; J: TRBJ2-7; D: NA; DNA: TGTGCCAGCAGCTTGGTTCGGGGCTACGAGCAGTACTTC; CDR3: CASSLVRGYEQYF
size: NA; V: TRBV30; J: TRBJ1-1; D: TRBD1; DNA: TGTGCCTGGATCCGGCCGAAGGACAGGACCAACACTGAAGCTTTCTTT; CDR3: CAWIRPKDRTNTEAFF
size: NA; V: TRBV6-8; J: TRBJ2-7; D: TRBD2; DNA: TGTGCCAGCAGTAGACCGGGACTAGCGGGATGGTGCACCTACGAGCAGTACTTC; CDR3: CASSRPGLAGWCTYEQYF
size: NA; V: TRBV19; J: TRBJ2-7; D: TRBD2; DNA: TGTGCCAGTAGGCAGCGGGGGGGAAACGAGCAGTACTTC; CDR3: CASRQRGGNEQYF
size: NA; V: TRBV6-5; J: TRBJ1-4; D: TRBD1; DNA: TGTGCCAGCAGCCCAGGGGGCGTTAATGAAAAACTGTTTTTT; CDR3: CASSPGGVNEKLFF
size: once; V: TRBV5-1; J: TRBJ1-4; D: TRBD1; DNA: TGCGCCAGCAGCTTGGGTGGGGACAGGGAAAAACTGTTTTTT; CDR3: CASSLGGDREKLFF
size: NA; V: TRBV28; J: TRBJ1-6; D: TRBD1; DNA: TGTGCCAGCAGTTCCCATCAGGGGGAGTCACCCCTCCACTTT; CDR3: CASSSHQGESPLHF
size: few; V: TRBV11-3; J: TRBJ2-1; D: NA; DNA: TGTGCCAGCAGCTTAGGTCGGGGGAGCAATGAGCAGTTCTTC; CDR3: CASSLGRGSNEQFF
size: NA; V: TRBV30; J: TRBJ1-5; D: NA; DNA: TGTGCCTGGAGGAGGCGGGGGGTAGGGAATCAGCCCCAGCATTTT; CDR3: CAWRRRGVGNQPQHF
size: NA; V: TRBV5-8; J: TRBJ1-4; D: NA; DNA: TGTGCCAGCAGCTCGTTGATAGATTTTTCAACTAATGAAAAACTGTTTTTT; CDR3: CASSSLIDFSTNEKLFF
size: NA; V: TRBV4-3; J: TRBJ1-2; D: TRBD1; DNA: TGCGCCAGCAGCCAACGGACAGGGGAGGGCTACACCTTC; CDR3: CASSQRTGEGYTF
size: NA; V: TRBV10-3; J: TRBJ2-7; D: TRBD1; DNA: TGTGCCATCAGTGAGGGGACAGGGGGGAACGAGCAGTACTTC; CDR3: CAISEGTGGNEQYF
size: NA; V: TRBV18; J: TRBJ1-1; D: NA; DNA: TGTGCCAGCTCACCCAGAGGGAAATTGAACACTGAAGCTTTCTTT; CDR3: CASSPRGKLNTEAFF
size: few; V: TRBV21-1; J: TRBJ1-2; D: NA; DNA: TGTGCCAGCAGCAAAGTTCCTAGGGGCTATGGCTACACCTTC; CDR3: CASSKVPRGYGYTF
size: few; V: TRBV28; J: TRBJ2-7; D: NA; DNA: TGTGCCAGCAGTCCCAGTTTTAGCGCCCTCGAGCAGTACTTC; CDR3: CASSPSFSALEQYF
size: NA; V: TRBV15; J: TRBJ2-7; D: NA; DNA: TGTGCCACCAGCAGAGGGGGGCCAGGGGATAGCTACGAGCAGTACTTC; CDR3: CATSRGGPGDSYEQYF
size: few; V: TRBV6-6; J: TRBJ1-5; D: NA; DNA: TGTGCCAGCAGCCTTACGGGTACCCAGCATTTT; CDR3: CASSLTGTQHF
size: NA; V: TRBV2; J: TRBJ1-6; D: NA; DNA: TGTGCCGGCAGTGACGGTCGAAGCTCCTATAATTCACCCCTCCACTTT; CDR3: CAGSDGRSSYNSPLHF
size: NA; V: TRBV7-9; J: TRBJ1-5; D: NA; DNA: TGTGCCAGCTCGGGGGGCAATAGCAATCAGCCCCAGCATTTT; CDR3: CASSGGNSNQPQHF
size: few; V: TRBV9; J: TRBJ1-3; D: TRBD1; DNA: TGTGCCAGCAGCGGCCGGACAGGGGGTGGAAACACCATATATTTT; CDR3: CASSGRTGGGNTIYF
size: NA; V: TRBV9; J: TRBJ1-2; D: TRBD1; DNA: TGTGCCAGCAGCGTAGGGGCAGGGGGTCTTATTAACTATGGCTACACCTTC; CDR3: CASSVGAGGLINYGYTF
size: NA; V: TRBV4-3; J: TRBJ2-3; D: NA; DNA: TGCGCCAGCAGCCAAGTATCACTCAGCACAGATACGCAGTATTTT; CDR3: CASSQVSLSTDTQYF
size: NA; V: TRBV30; J: TRBJ2-1; D: TRBD1; DNA: TGTGCCTGGACTCCCCCGGGACAGGGAGTAAATGAGCAGTTCTTC; CDR3: CAWTPPGQGVNEQFF
size: NA; V: TRBV6-1; J: TRBJ1-5; D: TRBD1; DNA: TGTGCCAGCAGTGAAGACCCCGGGACAGGGTATCAGCCCCAGCATTTT; CDR3: CASSEDPGTGYQPQHF
size: few; V: TRBV18; J: TRBJ1-4; D: TRBD1; DNA: TGTGCCAGCTCAACAGGGGGTAGGAATGAAAAACTGTTTTTT; CDR3: CASSTGGRNEKLFF
size: NA; V: TRBV19; J: TRBJ1-5; D: TRBD1; DNA: TGTGCCAGTAGTCCCCGACAGGGGGTAGGTCAGCCCCAGCATTTT; CDR3: CASSPRQGVGQPQHF
size: NA; V: TRBV6-5; J: TRBJ2-1; D: TRBD2; DNA: TGTGCCAGCAGTTACGGCGGGAGCTCCTACAATGAGCAGTTCTTC; CDR3: CASSYGGSSYNEQFF
size: NA; V: TRBV15; J: TRBJ2-5; D: NA; DNA: TGTGCCACCAGCAGAGACAGCCAAGAGACCCAGTACTTC; CDR3: CATSRDSQETQYF
size: NA; V: TRBV7-3; J: TRBJ2-7; D: TRBD1; DNA: TGTGCCAGCAGCTCTCATACAGGGGTCGAGCAGTACTTC; CDR3: CASSSHTGVEQYF
size: once; V: TRBV6-5; J: TRBJ1-1; D: NA; DNA: TGTGCCAGCAGTTATGGTAGGCCGGGGGGTACTGAAGCTTTCTTT; CDR3: CASSYGRPGGTEAFF
size: NA; V: TRBV25-1; J: TRBJ1-5; D: TRBD1; DNA: TGTGCCAGCAGTACGACAGGGGTTAGCAATCAGCCCCAGCATTTT; CDR3: CASSTTGVSNQPQHF
size: NA; V: TRBV2; J: TRBJ1-1; D: NA; DNA: TGTGCCAGCAGTATTCGACGGGTGGTAGGAAGCACTGAAGCTTTCTTT; CDR3: CASSIRRVVGSTEAFF
size: few; V: TRBV7-2; J: TRBJ1-2; D: TRBD1; DNA: TGTGCCAGCAGCCACGGAGTCGGACAGGGGTTGAATCGAGGCTATGGCTACACCTTC; CDR3: CASSHGVGQGLNRGYGYTF